This is a list of T cell receptor beta chains from one sample in a study of CXCR3-negative and CXCR3-positive naive CD8 T cells. With the 5' RACE reads reprocessed, TCRdb shows one record per CDR3 protein and no DNA. This repertoire includes 50,000 to 60,000 distinct CDR3 sequences. The sequenced sample consisted of naive CXCR3+ CD8+ T cells from blood. These TCRs come from a human donor in good health. Some clones in this sample may be carry-over from other donors' samples. The CDR3 runs from the conserved cysteine through the conserved F or W. The order of the fields is CDR3 protein, J gene, V gene.

CDR3 protein: CASSGTNLNTEAFF
J gene: TRBJ1-1
V gene: TRBV7-9

CDR3 protein: CASSPSISGGDNGELFF
J gene: TRBJ2-2
V gene: TRBV12-3/TRBV12-4

CDR3 protein: CASSLPSGTEAFF
J gene: TRBJ1-1
V gene: TRBV7-9

CDR3 protein: CASSSSGTNAADTQYF
J gene: TRBJ2-3
V gene: TRBV6-4

CDR3 protein: CASSQDYEQEAPETQYF
J gene: TRBJ2-5
V gene: TRBV4-3

CDR3 protein: CASSSRPGELFF
J gene: TRBJ2-2
V gene: TRBV7-9

CDR3 protein: CASSLGLSWGLEQYF
J gene: TRBJ2-7
V gene: TRBV7-9

CDR3 protein: CASSQSTGANSPLHF
J gene: TRBJ1-6
V gene: TRBV23-1

CDR3 protein: CASSQGVAGGRNEQFF
J gene: TRBJ2-1
V gene: TRBV4-2

CDR3 protein: CASSFEGGTYEQYF
J gene: TRBJ2-7
V gene: TRBV7-2

CDR3 protein: CASSLAQGLSYNEQFF
J gene: TRBJ2-1
V gene: TRBV7-9

CDR3 protein: CASSNHIAGGRNYEQYF
J gene: TRBJ2-7
V gene: TRBV9

CDR3 protein: CASSQPGEDTQYF
J gene: TRBJ2-3
V gene: TRBV3-1

CDR3 protein: CASSLIGGGNEQFF
J gene: TRBJ2-1
V gene: TRBV28

CDR3 protein: CSVEDPGDRDSEQYF
J gene: TRBJ2-7
V gene: TRBV29-1

CDR3 protein: CASSRGLMNTGELFF
J gene: TRBJ2-2
V gene: TRBV4-3

CDR3 protein: CASSLGQNTDTQYF
J gene: TRBJ2-3
V gene: TRBV28

CDR3 protein: CASSQLATSSYEQYF
J gene: TRBJ2-7
V gene: TRBV4-1

CDR3 protein: CASSSGTSGDTQYF
J gene: TRBJ2-3
V gene: TRBV7-3

CDR3 protein: CASSPLAPSTDTQYF
J gene: TRBJ2-3
V gene: TRBV7-3

CDR3 protein: CSAREGGRNTEAFF
J gene: TRBJ1-1
V gene: TRBV20-1

CDR3 protein: CSVDSSGGAGGELFF
J gene: TRBJ2-2
V gene: TRBV29-1

CDR3 protein: CASSNTGGAGTEAFF
J gene: TRBJ1-1
V gene: TRBV19

CDR3 protein: CASSRGLNTEAFF
J gene: TRBJ1-1
V gene: TRBV14

CDR3 protein: CASSPGTYNNEQFF
J gene: TRBJ2-1
V gene: TRBV5-1

CDR3 protein: CASSYFIGGPADTQYF
J gene: TRBJ2-3
V gene: TRBV6-2/TRBV6-3

CDR3 protein: CASSLGPFAGYTF
J gene: TRBJ1-2
V gene: TRBV12-3/TRBV12-4

CDR3 protein: CASSLTRLEAFF
J gene: TRBJ1-1
V gene: TRBV14

CDR3 protein: CASSQGVRFEQFF
J gene: TRBJ2-1
V gene: TRBV4-3

CDR3 protein: CSDAQGLNYGYTF
J gene: TRBJ1-2
V gene: TRBV29-1

CDR3 protein: CASSPPGALAYEQYF
J gene: TRBJ2-7
V gene: TRBV12-3/TRBV12-4

CDR3 protein: CASNWLRTGNQPQHF
J gene: TRBJ1-5
V gene: TRBV6-1

CDR3 protein: CASSQDREGPEAFF
J gene: TRBJ1-1
V gene: TRBV4-3

CDR3 protein: CASSSGVSADTQYF
J gene: TRBJ2-3
V gene: TRBV6-5

CDR3 protein: CASSLGDSIYGYTF
J gene: TRBJ1-2
V gene: TRBV7-8

CDR3 protein: CASSQEARGYPYEQYF
J gene: TRBJ2-7
V gene: TRBV4-2

CDR3 protein: CASSLTGVPYEQYF
J gene: TRBJ2-7
V gene: TRBV27